This entry is about one T cell receptor (beta chain). Its cognate antigen is unknown. This specimen belongs to a study of human T cells and chemical hapten exposure. About the study: The sensitizer, 2% DPC, was used on around 2 cm by around 2 cm of upper inner arm skin.

Time point described: patch test 3, about 24 weeks after DPC sensitization. Treatment defined: therapeutic diphenylcyclopropenone sensitization with weekly scalp DPC. Non-pregnant alopecia patients aged 18 to 70, suitable for DPC therapy. Findings of the study overall: Among expanded TCRs, significantly more large CDR3 similarity clusters formed than among controls.

V gave up 3 bases and J gave up 9 bases, with 7 bases separating them. The CDR3 covers 11 residues. The V gene's germline CDR1 is MDHEN and CDR2 SYDVKM. Library preparation tagged each individual cDNA molecule with a unique molecular identifier. Via MiXCR, TCRdb re-called the RACE reads, giving one row per CDR3 protein. This repertoire shows tens of thousands of distinct CDR3 sequences, 8.5% to 14% found once; its top ten account for roughly 1.4%. This sequence was found in a woman aged 45 to 65 with alopecia areata. Some clones in this sample may be carry-over from other donors' samples. The sequenced sample was whole blood, obtained in connection with sensitization to the hapten diphenylcyclopropenone (DPC). V and J are TRBV28 and TRBJ2-3, with D unresolved. This CDR3 is CASSFPPTQYF. The CDR3 DNA follows: TGTGCCAGCAGTTTCCCCCCGACGCAGTATTTT.